This T cell receptor beta chain was observed in a study of shared clonotypes between healthy human individuals. Produced via immunoSEQ multiplex PCR; TCRdb's table is partial and in-frame only. Of under 2.5 million clones listed, under 95% were seen once; the top ten hold approximately 0.4%. Subsets obtained from CD4+ cells comprised CD45RA+ naive and CD45RA-negative memory cells. The TCR comes from a young man in good health. Some clones in this sample may be carry-over from other donors' samples. The sample comprised naive CD4+ T cells from PBMCs. Subset given: CD45RA+ positively selected.

CDR3 loop: CASSQDLPVSGANVLTF. Here the CDR3 DNA reads TGTGCCAGCAGCCAAGATCTCCCAGTCTCTGGGGCCAACGTCCTGACTTTC. V usage is TRBV4-2 and J usage is TRBJ2-6, with D unclear. CDR3 length: 17 residues. CDR1 LGHNA and CDR2 YNFKEQ come from the germline V gene. Between the trimmed V and J ends, which lost 0 bases and 0 bases, there was a span of 9 bases.